The 3 T cell receptor beta chains below all came from one sample that was sequenced in a study of blood T cell repertoires in COVID-19. Profiled with immunoSEQ multiplex PCR; TCRdb holds only in-frame clones, not every one. The profile shows some 340,000 clones, roughly 80% of them singletons. Sequenced sample: PBMCs or T cells enriched from blood (not recorded which). Source of these receptors: a woman between 50 and 59 years old who had recovered from COVID-19.

The chain combines TRBV6-2 or TRBV6-3 with TRBJ2-7; no firm D call. The germline V gene has CDR1 MNHEY and CDR2 SVGEGT. CDR3 length: 12 amino acids. V was shortened by 6 bases and J by 0 bases, with 6 bases between the two germline ends. The CDR3 sequence: CASSSSSYEQYF. In DNA form, the CDR3 reads TGTGCCAGCAGCTCGAGCTCCTACGAGCAGTACTTC.

The J gene is TRBJ2-7, the V gene TRBV6-2 or TRBV6-3, with 8 bases fitting TRBD1. Germline V gene lookup returns CDR1 MNHEY and CDR2 SVGEGT. This CDR3 region has 16 residues. V shed 4 bases, J shed 1 base, and the junction held 9 bases outside the gene matches. DNA for the CDR3: TGTGCCAGCAGTTCCGGACAGGGCATCGGGTCCTACGAGCAGTACTTC. This encodes CASSSGQGIGSYEQYF.

V and J are TRBV5-1 and TRBJ1-6, with 9 bases that match TRBD1. Germline CDR1 is SGHRS and CDR2 is YFSETQ. After removal of 3 bases from V and 7 bases from J, the junction contained 5 bases not matched to a gene. CDR3 length: 15 residues. DNA for the CDR3: TGCGCCAGCAGCTGGGGACAGGGAGGCAATTCACCCCTCCACTTT. Residues: CASSWGQGGNSPLHF. Full variable domain (outside the CDR3, taken from reference TRBV5-1 and TRBJ1-6): KAGVTQTPRYLIKTRGQQVTLSCSPISGHRSVSWYQQTPGQGLQFLFEYFSETQRNKGNFPGRFSGRQFSNSRSEMNVSTLELGDSALYLCASSWGQGGNSPLHFGNGTRLTVT.